These 15 T cell receptor beta chains were all obtained from the same sample, sequenced in a study of cytomegalovirus exposure and HLA in healthy donors. The PCR used 60 Vbeta and 13 Jbeta primers. Some clones are missing from TCRdb's copy, which holds only in-frame ones; the method was immunoSEQ multiplex PCR. The sample yields around 200,000 clones, about 83% seen once. The sequencing input was PBMCs. The receptors come from a woman between 45 and 65 years old in good health and CMV-seropositive.

The V gene is TRBV11-2, the J gene TRBJ2-7; 8 bases line up with TRBD2. The length of the CDR3 is 12 residues. Germline-derived CDR1 and CDR2 are SGHAT and FQNNGV. V shed 5 bases and J 9 bases; nucleotides not matched to a gene: 6. Here the CDR3 DNA reads TGTGCCAGCAGCCCGGGGGGGTTTGGGCAGTACTTC. The encoded protein is CASSPGGFGQYF.

In DNA form, the CDR3 reads TGTGCCAGCAGTGAAGATATCGGGGACACTGTCTCCTACGAGCAGTACTTC. This encodes CASSEDIGDTVSYEQYF. The chain carries TRBV6-1 and TRBJ2-7; D possibly corresponds to TRBD1 (6 bases). This CDR3 contains 17 residues. CDR1 MNHNS and CDR2 SASEGT come from the germline V gene. V lost 1 base and J lost 0, with 16 bases in between.

This clone has only one observation. The CDR3 region has the DNA TGTGCCAGCAGCGTAGCGCTAGGGGCAGAGACCCAGTACTTC. Its translation is CASSVALGAETQYF. The chain links TRBV9 to TRBJ2-5, with a weak D call TRBD1 (5 bases). Trimming shortened V by 0 bases and J by 4 bases, and 10 bases separated the two germline ends. Per the germline V gene, CDR1 is SGDLS and CDR2 is YYNGEE. This CDR3 is built from 14 residues.

The chain recombines TRBV19 with TRBJ1-4; D may be TRBD1 (5 bases). The V gene lost 3 bases and the J gene lost 0 bases, with 11 bases spanning the gap. CDR3 length equals 16 residues. Germline CDR1 and CDR2: LNHDA and SQIVND (reference sequence). The CDR3 DNA is TGTGCCAGTAGTATTGGGGTAGGGGCAACTAATGAAAAACTGTTTTTT. Translating it yields CASSIGVGATNEKLFF.

This clone came up a few times. V is TRBV5-1 and J is TRBJ1-1; D possibly corresponds to TRBD1 (5 bases). CDR1 and CDR2 (germline): SGHRS, YFSETQ. V lost 0 bases and J 5 bases, leaving 11 bases between the germline ends. The CDR3 sequence is 14 residues long. CDR3 residues: CASSLGGVGTEAFF. CDR3 coding DNA: TGCGCCAGCAGCTTGGGGGGGGTCGGAACTGAAGCTTTCTTT.

The genes are TRBV6-5 and TRBJ2-7, with 8 nucleotides matching TRBD1. Germline V gene data show CDR1 as MNHEY and CDR2 as SVGAGI. Trimming cost V 5 bases and J 7 bases; bases outside gene matches: 4. This CDR3 is built from 12 residues. The CDR3 here is CASSRQGFEQYF. DNA of the CDR3: TGTGCCAGCAGTCGACAGGGGTTTGAGCAGTACTTC.

The J gene is TRBJ1-5, the V gene TRBV6-5; TRBD1 matches 7 bases. The CDR3 loop spans 12 amino acids. Trimming at V came to 6 bases and at J to 7 bases, leaving 3 bases not matched to a gene. Germline V CDR1 and CDR2: MNHEY, SVGAGI. The CDR3 bases are TGTGCCAGCAGAAGGGGGCACCAGCCCCAGCATTTT. It codes for CASRRGHQPQHF.

CDR3 sequence (DNA): TGCGCCAGCAGCCGACAGAACCAAGAGACCCAGTACTTC. Its translation: CASSRQNQETQYF. V and J are TRBV5-1 and TRBJ2-5; possibly TRBD1 for D (5 bases). The CDR3 contains 13 residues. Trimming removed 4 bases from V and 0 bases from J, with 7 bases in between. Germline values: CDR1 SGHRS, CDR2 YFSETQ.

The chain joins TRBV7-9 to TRBJ1-1; TRBD1 agrees at 11 bases. CDR1 SEHNR and CDR2 FQNEAQ come from the germline V gene (reference sequence). There are 14 residues in the CDR3. V was clipped by 0 bases and J by 12 bases; unmatched bases: 6. This CDR3 is CASSLAQGTGGTFF. The CDR3 DNA sequence: TGTGCCAGCAGCTTAGCGCAGGGGACAGGGGGGACTTTCTTT.

CDR3 protein: CASSLMDRVVDYTF. CDR3 nucleotide sequence: TGCGCCAGCAGCCTCATGGACAGGGTCGTGGACTACACCTTC. The J gene is TRBJ1-2, the V gene TRBV5-1; 8 nucleotides agree with TRBD1. This CDR3 is 14 amino acids long. The ends lost 4 bases at V and 10 bases at J; junction bases unmatched: 12. Germline values: CDR1 SGHRS, CDR2 YFSETQ.

In its sample, this clone was seen a few times. CDR3 sequence reads: CASSSQHLNTEAFF. CDR3 nucleotide sequence: TGTGCCAGCAGTAGCCAACACCTGAACACTGAAGCTTTCTTT. The J gene is TRBJ1-1, the V gene TRBV13, with D uncertain. Germline assignment: CDR1 PRHDT and CDR2 FYEKMQ (reference sequence). This CDR3 spans 14 amino acids. Trimming took off 6 bases at V and 0 bases at J, with 11 bases between the two ends.

The V call is TRBV4-1, the J call TRBJ1-4; D may be TRBD1 (5 bases). CDR3 length: 14 residues. The ends were cut back, 1 base at V and 5 bases at J, with 8 bases in the middle. The germline CDR1 and CDR2 sequences are MGHRA and YSYEKL. The CDR3 DNA reads as TGCGCCAGCAGCCAAGGCAGGGCCAATGAAAAACTGTTTTTT. It is translated as CASSQGRANEKLFF.

A few counts support this clone. This chain links TRBV7-6 with TRBJ2-7; 8 bases agree with TRBD1. The CDR3 loop spans 15 amino acids. Looked up from germline, CDR1 is SGHVS and CDR2 is FNYEAQ. Trimming took 2 bases from V and 1 from J; bases not matched to a gene: 4. The CDR3, as DNA: TGTGCCAGCAGCTTAAGACAGGGGTGGTCCTACGAGCAGTACTTC. Translated: CASSLRQGWSYEQYF. The full variable domain, its missing parts supplied by reference TRBV7-6 and TRBJ2-7, is GAGVSQSPRYKVTKRGQDVALRCDPISGHVSLYWYRQALGQGPEFLTYFNYEAQQDKSGLPNDRFSAERPEGSISTLTIQRTEQRDSAMYRCASSLRQGWSYEQYFGPGTRLTVT.

V and J are TRBV6-4 and TRBJ2-6; a possible D gene is TRBD2 (5 bases). From germline, CDR1 is MRHNA and CDR2 SNTAGT. The CDR3 has 17 amino acids. V gave up 3 bases and J gave up 0 bases, with 12 bases separating them. CDR3: CASSDSGSDSGANVLTF. For the CDR3, the DNA is TGTGCCAGCAGTGATTCGGGGTCCGACTCTGGGGCCAACGTCCTGACTTTC.

The chain combines TRBV19 with TRBJ2-5; 8 bases align to TRBD1. In germline, CDR1 is LNHDA, CDR2 SQIVND (reference sequence). V was pared by 4 bases and J by 4 bases, with 8 bases of the junction left unmatched. The CDR3 loop spans 15 amino acids. The CDR3 DNA sequence: TGTGCCAGTAGTACTAGCAGGGGGCGCTTAGAGACCCAGTACTTC. It is translated as CASSTSRGRLETQYF.